This is a list of T cell receptor beta chains from one sample in a study of CD4 T cell repertoires in COVID-19. Using immunoSEQ multiplex PCR, the repertoire was profiled, and TCRdb retains in-frame clones only, with some absent. The data contain more than 65,000 clones, 80% to 90% of them singletons. This material consisted of CD4+ T cells from peripheral blood, taken after recovery from COVID-19. The receptor source for this set is a human donor who had COVID-19. CDR3s include the opening cysteine and the closing phenylalanine or tryptophan. The D gene is left open where the match is weak. The size entry is marked missing in some rows and otherwise reads once, few, many or a size class.

V	D	J	size	CDR3	DNA
TRBV5-8	NA	TRBJ2-5	NA	CASSHSGGRETQYF	TGTGCCAGCAGCCACTCCGGGGGAAGGGAGACCCAGTACTTC
TRBV10-2	NA	TRBJ1-6	NA	CASSGTERALHF	TGCGCCAGCAGTGGCACGGAGCGGGCCCTCCACTTT
TRBV7-2	NA	TRBJ1-6	NA	CASSSQNSPLHF	TGTGCCAGCAGCTCACAAAATTCACCCCTCCACTTT
TRBV14	NA	TRBJ1-3	NA	CASSQDLGNTIYF	TGTGCCAGCAGCCAAGATTTGGGTAACACCATATATTTT
TRBV24-1	NA	TRBJ1-6	NA	CATRRGETYNSPLHF	TGTGCCACCAGGAGGGGGGAAACCTATAATTCACCCCTCCACTTT
TRBV28	NA	TRBJ1-1	NA	CASINRGENTEAFF	TGTGCCAGCATAAATAGGGGGGAGAACACTGAAGCTTTCTTT
TRBV11-3	TRBD1	TRBJ2-1	NA	CASSPGGSYNEQFF	TGTGCCAGCAGCCCAGGGGGCTCCTACAATGAGCAGTTCTTC
TRBV5-1	TRBD1	TRBJ2-3	NA	CASSLQGQGAGADTQYF	TGCGCCAGCAGCTTGCAGGGACAGGGGGCCGGGGCAGATACGCAGTATTTT
TRBV15	NA	TRBJ2-7	NA	CATSGPGKTGYEQYF	TGTGCCACCAGCGGCCCGGGAAAAACGGGCTACGAGCAGTACTTC
TRBV10-3	NA	TRBJ2-7	NA	CAISERRDYEQYF	TGTGCCATCAGTGAGCGGAGGGACTACGAGCAGTACTTC
TRBV11-2	NA	TRBJ2-7	few	CASSSISYEQYF	TGTGCCAGCAGCTCGATCTCCTACGAGCAGTACTTC
TRBV5-4	TRBD1	TRBJ1-2	NA	CASSGGDRGPRDGYTF	TGTGCCAGCAGCGGGGGGGACAGGGGACCTAGGGATGGCTACACCTTC
TRBV6-5	NA	TRBJ2-7	NA	CASSLGPGEGQYF	TGTGCCAGCAGTCTGGGACCGGGAGAGGGGCAGTACTTC
TRBV12-3/TRBV12-4	NA	TRBJ2-3	once	CASSLTVTDTQYF	TGTGCCAGCAGTTTGACAGTCACAGATACGCAGTATTTT
TRBV5-4	NA	TRBJ1-2	NA	CASSLSLSYGYTF	TGTGCCAGCAGCTTATCGCTATCCTATGGCTACACCTTC
TRBV5-4	NA	TRBJ1-2	NA	CASSLAGGDYGYTF	TGTGCCAGCAGCTTGGCCGGGGGCGACTATGGCTACACCTTC
TRBV11-1	NA	TRBJ2-2	once	CASSFLSNTGELFF	TGTGCCAGCAGCTTTCTGAGCAACACCGGGGAGCTGTTTTTT
TRBV28	TRBD2	TRBJ2-1	NA	CASFGLTSGSYNEQFF	TGTGCCAGCTTCGGGTTGACTAGCGGGAGCTACAATGAGCAGTTCTTC
TRBV6-5	NA	TRBJ1-5	NA	CASSSAGSTHQPQHF	TGTGCCAGCAGTTCCGCGGGCTCAACCCATCAGCCCCAGCATTTT
TRBV7-2	NA	TRBJ2-1	NA	CASSPSDWGLGNEQFF	TGTGCCAGCAGCCCTTCGGACTGGGGGTTAGGGAATGAGCAGTTCTTC
TRBV2	TRBD2	TRBJ2-7	NA	CASRDRGSLLSYEQYF	TGTGCCAGCAGGGACCGCGGGAGTCTCCTCTCCTACGAGCAGTACTTC
TRBV6-1	TRBD2	TRBJ2-1	medium-sized	CASSDPSGGAYNEQFF	TGTGCCAGCAGTGACCCTAGCGGGGGGGCCTACAATGAGCAGTTCTTC
TRBV21-1	NA	TRBJ2-2	NA	CASSKAATGGGTGELFF	TGTGCCAGCAGCAAAGCCGCGACAGGGGGTGGCACCGGGGAGCTGTTTTTT
TRBV6-1	TRBD1	TRBJ1-5	few	CASNSGQGRQPQHF	TGTGCCAGCAATTCTGGACAGGGCAGACAGCCCCAGCATTTT
TRBV6-1	TRBD1	TRBJ2-5	NA	CASSEGWTGWSGTQYF	TGTGCCAGCAGTGAAGGTTGGACAGGGTGGTCTGGGACCCAGTACTTC
TRBV30	NA	TRBJ1-3	NA	CVWSRPSGNTIYF	TGTGTCTGGAGTAGGCCCTCTGGAAACACCATATATTTT
TRBV5-1	NA	TRBJ1-6	NA	CASSLVVGENSPLHF	TGCGCCAGCAGCTTGGTAGTGGGGGAGAATTCACCCCTCCACTTT
TRBV11-3	NA	TRBJ1-1	NA	CASSLEGHTEAFF	TGTGCCAGCAGCTTGGAGGGGCACACTGAAGCTTTCTTT
TRBV6-1	NA	TRBJ1-2	NA	CASSEGKGAFYGYTF	TGTGCCAGCAGTGAAGGAAAGGGTGCCTTCTATGGCTACACCTTC
TRBV27	NA	TRBJ2-1	NA	CASSLGRDINEQFF	TGTGCCAGCAGTTTGGGGCGGGATATAAATGAGCAGTTCTTC
TRBV12-3/TRBV12-4	NA	TRBJ2-3	NA	CASSAGALQAQYF	TGTGCCAGCAGTGCGGGGGCCCTCCAGGCGCAGTATTTT
TRBV5-4	NA	TRBJ2-3	NA	CASSLGLGTDTQYF	TGTGCCAGCAGCTTAGGTCTAGGTACAGATACGCAGTATTTT
TRBV11-2	NA	TRBJ2-1	NA	CASSEDSFSYNEQFF	TGTGCCAGCAGCGAAGACAGTTTCTCCTACAATGAGCAGTTCTTC
TRBV7-8	NA	TRBJ2-3	NA	CASSLGYSGTDTQYF	TGTGCCAGCAGCTTAGGCTATAGTGGTACAGATACGCAGTATTTT
TRBV6-5	TRBD2	TRBJ2-1	NA	CASSSRLAGGPKQFF	TGTGCCAGCAGTTCCAGACTAGCGGGGGGCCCTAAGCAGTTCTTC
TRBV18	TRBD1	TRBJ1-4	NA	CASSTGTAESEKLFF	TGTGCCAGCTCAACCGGGACAGCTGAGAGCGAAAAACTGTTTTTT
TRBV11-1	TRBD1	TRBJ2-5	once	CASSFLQGQETQYF	TGTGCCAGCAGCTTTTTACAGGGGCAAGAGACCCAGTACTTC
TRBV27	NA	TRBJ2-6	NA	CASSTTGRSGANVLTF	TGTGCCAGCAGTACCACGGGTCGCTCTGGGGCCAACGTCCTGACTTTC
TRBV3-1/TRBV3-2	NA	TRBJ1-6	few	CASSSRQVLNSPLHF	TGTGCCAGCAGCTCCCGACAGGTCCTAAATTCACCCCTCCACTTT
TRBV4-1	NA	TRBJ2-7	once	CASRQIRELYEQYF	TGCGCCAGCAGACAAATCAGAGAACTATACGAGCAGTACTTC
TRBV12-5	NA	TRBJ1-3	NA	CASGLGDPGNTIYF	TGTGCTAGTGGTTTAGGAGACCCTGGAAACACCATATATTTT
TRBV29-1	NA	TRBJ2-3	NA	CSAGEATDTQYF	TGCAGCGCCGGGGAAGCGACAGATACGCAGTATTTT
TRBV7-6	TRBD1	TRBJ1-6	NA	CASSSTGQGISPLHF	TGTGCCAGCAGCTCGACGGGACAGGGAATTTCACCCCTCCACTTT
TRBV10-1	TRBD2	TRBJ2-1	NA	CASNGDYRNEQFF	TGCGCCAGCAATGGGGACTATAGAAATGAGCAGTTCTTC
TRBV15	NA	TRBJ2-2	NA	CATSRELAFTGELFF	TGTGCCACCAGCAGAGAGTTAGCATTCACCGGGGAGCTGTTTTTT
TRBV7-2	NA	TRBJ1-2	NA	CASSLNAGNYGYTF	TGTGCCAGCAGCTTAAATGCAGGGAACTATGGCTACACCTTC
TRBV2	NA	TRBJ1-5	NA	CASSVGQNNQPQHF	TGTGCCAGCAGTGTGGGGCAAAACAATCAGCCCCAGCATTTT
TRBV12-2	NA	TRBJ2-2	NA	CASRLEEGQGAVGELFF	TGTGCAAGTCGCTTAGAGGAGGGGCAGGGGGCTGTCGGGGAGCTGTTTTTT
TRBV6-5	TRBD1	TRBJ2-7	NA	CASRDRRDEQYF	TGTGCCAGCAGGGACAGGCGGGACGAGCAGTACTTC
TRBV19	NA	TRBJ2-1	NA	CATSLELSSYNEQFF	TGTGCCACCTCCCTTGAACTAAGCTCCTACAATGAGCAGTTCTTC
TRBV18	NA	TRBJ1-2	NA	CASSPPEGSSYTF	TGTGCCAGCTCACCACCGGAGGGGTCGAGCTACACCTTC
TRBV20-1	NA	TRBJ2-5	NA	CSASLETQYF	TGCAGTGCTAGTCTTGAGACCCAGTACTTC